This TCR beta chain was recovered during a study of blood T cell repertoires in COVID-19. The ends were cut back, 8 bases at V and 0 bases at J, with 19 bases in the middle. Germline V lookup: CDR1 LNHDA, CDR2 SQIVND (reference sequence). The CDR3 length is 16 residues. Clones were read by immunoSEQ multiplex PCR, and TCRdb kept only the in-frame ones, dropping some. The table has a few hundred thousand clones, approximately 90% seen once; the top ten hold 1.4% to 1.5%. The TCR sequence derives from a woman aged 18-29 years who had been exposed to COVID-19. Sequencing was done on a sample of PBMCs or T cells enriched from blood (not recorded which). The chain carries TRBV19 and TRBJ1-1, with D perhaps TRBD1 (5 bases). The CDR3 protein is CASGAPGGLMNTEAFF. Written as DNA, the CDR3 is TGTGCCAGTGGGGCTCCGGGGGGGTTGATGAACACTGAAGCTTTCTTT.